Listed below are T cell receptor beta chains from one sample, sequenced in a study of T cells in Graves' hyperthyroidism and ophthalmopathy. TCRdb re-analysed the multiplex PCR reads in MiXCR, keeping a single row per CDR3 protein. The sample carries some 570,000 distinct CDR3 sequences, roughly 15% recorded once. The sequenced sample was blood. The receptors shown here come from a woman aged 18-30 years with Graves' ophthalmopathy. CDR3s include the opening cysteine and the closing phenylalanine or tryptophan. A D gene is named only where the DNA matches it firmly. Clone sizes are given selectively: once, few, many, or a class where the clone is expanded.

D	size	V	J	DNA	CDR3
TRBD2	few	TRBV4-2	TRBJ2-7	TGTGCCAGCAGCCAGTCACTAGCGGCCAACTACGAGCAGTACTTC	CASSQSLAANYEQYF
NA	few	TRBV9	TRBJ2-2	TGTGCCAGCAGCCCCACCAGCGGCAGGAACACCGGGGAGCTGTTTTTT	CASSPTSGRNTGELFF
TRBD1	NA	TRBV28	TRBJ1-5	TGTGCCAGCGGACAGGGGGCGCATAGCAATCAGCCCCAGCATTTT	CASGQGAHSNQPQHF
NA	many	TRBV11-2	TRBJ2-5	TGTGCCAGCACCACCCAGGGGACCCAGTACTTC	CASTTQGTQYF
TRBD2	few	TRBV19	TRBJ2-2	TGTGCCAGTAGGCGACTAGCGGACAACACCGGGGAGCTGTTTTTT	CASRRLADNTGELFF
TRBD2	few	TRBV6-2/TRBV6-3	TRBJ2-4	TGTGCCAGCAGTTACCCCACGGCGGGAGTCGGTACGGCCAAAAACATTCAGTACTTC	CASSYPTAGVGTAKNIQYF
NA	few	TRBV6-1	TRBJ2-7	TGTGCCAGCAGTGGGACCGTCTACGAGCAGTACTTC	CASSGTVYEQYF
NA	many	TRBV29-1	TRBJ1-1	TGCAGCGCTACGGACGGGAACACTGAAGCTTTCTTT	CSATDGNTEAFF
NA	few	TRBV12-3/TRBV12-4	TRBJ2-1	TGTGCCAGCAGTCCGAATGAGCAGTTCTTC	CASSPNEQFF
TRBD1	medium-sized	TRBV9	TRBJ2-5	TGTGCCAGCAGCGTGGGACAGGAGGGGACCCAGTACTTC	CASSVGQEGTQYF
NA	few	TRBV6-1	TRBJ1-2	TGTGCCAGCAGCACAGTCGAAGGCTATGGCTACACCTTC	CASSTVEGYGYTF
NA	many	TRBV5-1	TRBJ2-2	TGCGCCAGCAGCCAACGCGGACTTAGCACCGGGGAGCTGTTTTTT	CASSQRGLSTGELFF
NA	NA	TRBV7-2	TRBJ2-3	TGTGCCAGCAGCCCAGAGCTTGGGGCTGCAGATACGCAGTATTTT	CASSPELGAADTQYF
NA	NA	TRBV29-1	TRBJ2-1	TGCAGCGTTGGGCAGGGAACCTCTTATGAGCAGTTCTTC	CSVGQGTSYEQFF
TRBD1	few	TRBV6-1	TRBJ1-2	TGTGCCAGCAGTGAAAGCCTGGACAGGCTCTATGGCTACACCTTC	CASSESLDRLYGYTF
NA	NA	TRBV4-2	TRBJ1-2	TGTGCCAGCAGCCACGAAAGGCCCAGTGGGTATGGCTACACCTTC	CASSHERPSGYGYTF
NA	few	TRBV30	TRBJ2-1	TGTGCCTGGAGTACTTGGAGGCCGGCACGGAATGAGCAGTTCTTC	CAWSTWRPARNEQFF
NA	few	TRBV18	TRBJ2-5	TGTGCCAGCAGCCAATACCGAGCCACGGGGACCCAGTACTTC	CASSQYRATGTQYF
TRBD2	NA	TRBV5-1	TRBJ2-3	TGCGCCAGCAGCTCGGAGGCTAGCGGGGCAGATACGCAGTATTTT	CASSSEASGADTQYF
NA	NA	TRBV12-3/TRBV12-4	TRBJ2-4	TGTGCCAGCAGTGGAACCCTAACAGGGTCCTCAAACATTCAGTACTTC	CASSGTLTGSSNIQYF
TRBD1	many	TRBV7-2	TRBJ2-3	TGTGCCAGCAGCGCGTGGACAGGGACAGATACGCAGTATTTT	CASSAWTGTDTQYF
NA	NA	TRBV20-1	TRBJ1-1	TGCAGTGCCCGATGGCGGAGGGATCTCCATTCGAACACTGAAGCTTTCTTT	CSARWRRDLHSNTEAFF
NA	NA	TRBV19	TRBJ1-2	TGTGCCAGTAGTGTATCGGCAGGTTGGATAAACTATGGCTACACCTTC	CASSVSAGWINYGYTF
NA	few	TRBV7-9	TRBJ1-4	TGTGCCAGCAGCTTCGACAGGAGAGTAGGAGAAAAACTGTTTTTT	CASSFDRRVGEKLFF
NA	many	TRBV20-1	TRBJ1-2	TGCAGTGCTAAAACATCTGAGAGGGATGGCTACACCTTC	CSAKTSERDGYTF
NA	few	TRBV5-5	TRBJ1-6	TGTGCCACCTTGTCAGGGCCTAATTCACCCCTCCACTTT	CATLSGPNSPLHF
NA	NA	TRBV29-1	TRBJ2-1	TGCAGCGTTGTAGCCCTTGGCTACAATGAGCAGTTCTTC	CSVVALGYNEQFF
TRBD1	many	TRBV27	TRBJ1-2	TGTGCCAGCAGTCCTAATCGGGACAGGGCCAACTATGGCTACACCTTC	CASSPNRDRANYGYTF
NA	few	TRBV7-2	TRBJ1-1	TGTGCCAGCAGCTTAGTGGGATGGGGCACTGAAGCTTTCTTT	CASSLVGWGTEAFF
NA	few	TRBV6-4	TRBJ1-1	TGTGCCAGCAGTGCCGGTGGGGGTGGCACTGAAGCTTTCTTT	CASSAGGGGTEAFF
TRBD2	many	TRBV6-2/TRBV6-3	TRBJ2-7	TGTGCCAGCACCATCCTGCCGGGACTAGCGGGCGAGGAGCAGTACTTC	CASTILPGLAGEEQYF
NA	NA	TRBV20-1	TRBJ2-2	TGCAGTGCGCCCCACAGGGTCGGGGAGCTGTTTTTT	CSAPHRVGELFF
TRBD1	many	TRBV20-1	TRBJ1-6	TGCAGTGCTGGCACCCGGGGACAGGGGTATAATTCACCCCTCCACTTT	CSAGTRGQGYNSPLHF